These 8 T cell receptor beta chains share one sample of origin, sequenced in a study of cytomegalovirus exposure and HLA in healthy donors. Primers included in the PCR were 60 Vbeta and 13 Jbeta primers. The repertoire was sequenced with immunoSEQ multiplex PCR; TCRdb's copy has only in-frame clones and lacks some. The table lists approximately 140,000 clones, around 79% of them singletons. Sequencing input: PBMCs. The source of these receptors is a human donor in good health.

The chain combines TRBV2 with TRBJ2-3, with TRBD1 identical over 8 bases. The length of the CDR3 is 16 residues. Germline V CDR1 and CDR2: SNHLY, FYNNEI. Unmatched junction bases numbered 12, after V lost 7 bases and J lost 3 bases. The CDR3 is CASKVRGRGLTDTQYF. The CDR3 region has the DNA TGTGCCAGCAAGGTGCGGGGCAGGGGGCTAACAGATACGCAGTATTTT.

The chain links TRBV5-1 to TRBJ1-2, with no clear D. Per germline, CDR1 SGHRS and CDR2 YFSETQ. This CDR3 is 14 amino acids long. Trimming removed 4 bases at V and 5 bases at J, with 15 bases between. The CDR3 bases are TGCGCCAGCAGCCCAGGACTGAGAGCTTATGGCTACACCTTC. Protein: CASSPGLRAYGYTF.

The chain combines TRBV9 with TRBJ2-3; 12 bases line up with TRBD2. Germline lookup yields CDR1 SGDLS and CDR2 YYNGEE. J was trimmed by 0 bases and V by 0 bases; bases with no gene match: 2. The CDR3 runs to 17 residues. The CDR3 loop is CASSVDGLAGSTDTQYF. DNA for the CDR3: TGTGCCAGCAGCGTAGACGGACTAGCGGGGAGCACAGATACGCAGTATTTT.

The chain recombines TRBV10-3 with TRBJ2-1; D uncertain. Germline V lookup: CDR1 ENHRY, CDR2 SYGVKD. Trimming took off 6 bases at V and 3 bases at J, with 15 bases between the two ends. The CDR3 is 15 amino acids. The CDR3 region is CAISEYSSLYNEQFF. CDR3 DNA: TGTGCCATCAGCGAATACTCGAGCCTCTACAATGAGCAGTTCTTC.

The rearrangement links TRBV7-9 to TRBJ2-5, with 9 bases matching TRBD1. Trimming took 10 bases from V and 3 from J; bases not matched to a gene: 6. CDR3 length: 13 amino acids. Germline V CDR1 and CDR2: SEHNR, FQNEAQ (reference sequence). For the CDR3, the DNA is TGTGCCACCAGAAGACAGGGGGAAGAGACCCAGTACTTC. This translates into CATRRQGEETQYF.

Details on this clone: A junction boundary mismatches the germline segment, possibly from a read error. The same CDR3 arises from other DNA sequences in this sample as well. This sequence joins TRBV7-2 and TRBJ1-2, with 9 bases fitting TRBD1. The CDR3 spans 14 residues. Germline loops: CDR1 SGHTA, CDR2 FQGNSA. The CDR3 loop is CASSLGQGNYGYPF. The CDR3 DNA sequence: TGTGCCAGCAGCCTGGGACAGGGTAACTATGGCTACCCCTTC.

The V and J genes are TRBV5-6 and TRBJ1-1; weak D call: TRBD1 (5 bases). V lost 3 bases and J 1 base, leaving 10 bases between the germline ends. The CDR3 runs 14 residues. The germline CDR1 and CDR2 sequences are SGHDT and YYEEEE. The CDR3 bases are TGTGCCAGCAGCTCCCGGGGGAGGAACACTGAAGCTTTCTTT. Encoded protein: CASSSRGRNTEAFF. Combining the CDR3 with reference TRBV5-6 and TRBJ1-1 gives the whole variable domain DAGVTQSPTHLIKTRGQQVTLRCSPKSGHDTVSWYQQALGQGPQFIFQYYEEEERQRGNFPDRFSGHQFPNYSSELNVNALLLGDSALYLCASSSRGRNTEAFFGQGTRLTVV.

In this sample, this clone turned up once. V usage is TRBV30 and J usage is TRBJ2-2; unclear D gene. The CDR3 spans 14 residues. The germline gives CDR1 GTSNPN, CDR2 SVGIG (reference sequence). The V end was cut by 4 bases, the J end by 0 bases, with 9 bases between. Here the CDR3 reads CAWTAVTNTGELFF. Written as DNA, the CDR3 is TGTGCCTGGACGGCGGTAACGAACACCGGGGAGCTGTTTTTT.